The present T cell receptor (beta chain) was sequenced within a study of T cell repertoires in cytomegalovirus infection. One entry per CDR3 protein, called by TCRdb with MiXCR from the reads. The sample shows 270,000 or so distinct CDR3 sequences, 15% to 20% of them seen only once. This clonotype has only a few counts. The source material was CD8+ T cells from PBMCs. The source is a human donor in good health (CMV status not recorded). Some clones in this sample may be carry-over from other donors' samples.

The CDR3 loop is CASSLTGGPYNEQFF. CDR3 nucleotides: TGTGCCAGCAGCTTAACAGGGGGCCCCTACAATGAGCAGTTCTTC. The genes are TRBV7-8 and TRBJ2-1, with 9 bases matching TRBD1. Unmatched junction bases numbered 1, after V lost 2 bases and J lost 2 bases. The CDR3 totals 15 residues. Germline V gene sequence: CDR1 SGHVS, CDR2 FQNEAQ.